This T cell receptor beta chain was identified in a study of cytomegalovirus exposure and HLA in healthy donors. Points from the study as a whole: Among TCR beta chains, those listed as cytomegalovirus-associated numbered about 160.

Concerning this clone itself: Its cognate antigen is unknown.

Researchers ran the PCR with 60 Vbeta and 13 Jbeta primers. Libraries were prepared by immunoSEQ multiplex PCR; TCRdb keeps only in-frame clonotypes and omits some of them. This repertoire includes some 56,000 clones. This sequence was found in a woman in her thirties in good health and CMV-seropositive. Material for sequencing was PBMCs.

CDR3: CASSSTRGPSGRAIYEQYF. CDR3 coding DNA: TGTGCCAGCAGCTCCACCCGGGGGCCTAGCGGGAGGGCCATCTACGAGCAGTACTTC. The chain couples TRBV11-2 to TRBJ2-7; 12 nucleotides align to TRBD2. This CDR3 region has 19 residues. Losses at the gene ends were 4 bases for V and 3 bases for J; bases not matched to a gene: 16. Germline CDR1 is SGHAT and CDR2 is FQNNGV.